This TCR beta chain was captured in a study of vaccination and CD4 T cells after COVID-19. Overall study: Overlapping spike peptides served as the stimulus for the cells. These peptides came from SARS-CoV-2 and from the common cold coronaviruses HCoV-NL63, HCoV-OC43 and HCoV-229E. Overall study findings and caveats: Median SARS-CoV-2-reactive clonotype numbers rose nonsignificantly, roughly 20 to 40.

Described time point: late sampling 161 to 241 days after vaccination in a few convalescent patients. The treatment here: roughly 10-day PBMC culture with coronavirus spike peptide pools or control peptides (ViraFEST assay). From germline, CDR1 is MDHEN and CDR2 SYDVKM. CDR3 size: 13 residues. V was clipped by 3 bases and J by 2 bases, with 8 bases between them. This clonotype came up a few times. Its antigen remains unidentified. Researchers used the Oncomine TCR Beta short-read assay to sequence DNA from cultured CD4+ T cells. Via MiXCR, TCRdb re-called the PCR reads, giving one row per CDR3 protein. The sample lists under 25,000 distinct CDR3 sequences; about 32% were seen once.

Material: CD4+ T cells from blood, cultured in vitro, obtained about 7 months after SARS-CoV-2 vaccination. The chain combines TRBV28 with TRBJ2-7; D unresolved. The TCR comes from a human donor who had recovered from COVID-19. CDR3 bases: TGTGCCAGCAGTTTGGCGGCTACCTACGAGCAGTACTTC. Residues: CASSLAATYEQYF. Based on the CDR3 plus reference TRBV28 and TRBJ2-7, the full variable domain is DVKVTQSSRYLVKRTGEKVFLECVQDMDHENMFWYRQDPGLGLRLIYFSYDVKMKEKGDIPEGYSVSREKKERFSLILESASTNQTSMYLCASSLAATYEQYFGPGTRLTVT.